This TCR beta chain was recovered during a study of shared clonotypes between healthy human individuals. The repertoire was sequenced with immunoSEQ multiplex PCR; TCRdb's copy has only in-frame clones and lacks some. The table shows over 2 million clones, with 85% to 95% occurring only once. Germline lookup yields CDR1 ENHRY and CDR2 SYGVKD. The V gene end was trimmed by 0 bases and the J gene end by 0 bases; junction bases not matched to a gene: 3. CDR3 length: 16 amino acids. The sequenced sample was naive CD4+ T cells sorted from blood. Subset specified: CD45RA+ positively selected. This clonotype originated in a man between 18 and 35 years old in good health. The chain combines TRBV10-3 with TRBJ2-3; 7 nucleotides align to TRBD1. The CDR3 loop reads CAISESGQRSTDTQYF. As DNA, the CDR3 is TGTGCCATCAGTGAGTCGGGACAGAGAAGCACAGATACGCAGTATTTT.